These 19 T cell receptor beta chains share one sample of origin, sequenced in a study of CD8 T cells in ankylosing spondylitis. One entry per CDR3 protein, called by TCRdb with MiXCR from the 5' RACE reads. The sample lists 240,000 or so distinct CDR3 sequences; 8% to 9.5% were seen once. The sample consisted of blood, either unsorted or a sorted T cell fraction (not recorded which). These TCRs come from a male donor with ankylosing spondylitis or in good health (not recorded which).

This clonotype was seen at least ten times. This sequence joins TRBV2 and TRBJ2-2; TRBD1 is a possible D gene (5 bases). The germline V gene encodes CDR1 SNHLY and CDR2 FYNNEI. Between the trimmed V and J ends, which lost 8 bases and 1 base, there was a span of 17 bases. The CDR3 spans 16 residues. The CDR3 bases are TGTGCCAGCGAACAAAGACCAGGGCGGAACACCGGGGAGCTGTTTTTT. The encoded protein is CASEQRPGRNTGELFF. The whole variable domain, remainder taken from reference TRBV2 and TRBJ2-2, is EPEVTQTPSHQVTQMGQEVILRCVPISNHLYFYWYRQILGQKVEFLVSFYNNEISEKSEIFDDQFSVERPDGSNFTLKIRSTKLEDSAMYFCASEQRPGRNTGELFFGEGSRLTVL.

In this sample, this clonotype turned up many times. The junction departs from the called germline gene at one end, perhaps through a read error. This chain joins TRBV29-1 and TRBJ1-1; D is possibly TRBD1 (5 bases). Germline V lookup: CDR1 SQVTM, CDR2 ANQGSEA. CDR3 length: 10 residues. DNA of the CDR3: TGCAGCGTTGGGTCAGGGTTCGCACTGTTT. The encoded protein is CSVGSGFALF.

Ten or more counts support this clonotype. The V gene is TRBV20-1, the J gene TRBJ1-1, with unresolved D. The germline V gene encodes CDR1 DFQATT and CDR2 SNEGSKA (reference sequence). The CDR3 extends over 12 amino acids. Trimming left V 4 bases short and J 1 base short, with 7 bases between. CDR3 in amino acids: CSAILANTEAFF. The CDR3 DNA is TGCAGTGCTATTCTAGCGAACACTGAAGCTTTCTTT.

This clonotype occurred once. This sequence joins TRBV4-3 and TRBJ1-2, with D possibly TRBD1 on 6 matching bases. There are 15 residues in the CDR3. V was shortened by 4 bases and J by 0 bases, with 12 bases between the two germline ends. The germline V gene encodes CDR1 LGHNA and CDR2 YSLEER. The CDR3 bases are TGCGCCAGCAGCCCCCAAGCAGGGGCTAACTATGGCTACACCTTC. It is translated as CASSPQAGANYGYTF.

This clonotype has a count of ten or more. V gene TRBV12-3 or TRBV12-4 combines with J gene TRBJ1-2, with D perhaps matching TRBD1 (5 bases). The CDR3 has 13 amino acids. V lost 6 bases to trimming and J lost 7 bases, with 15 bases between them. CDR3 sequence: CASRGTALGGYTF. CDR3 bases: TGTGCCAGCAGGGGGACTGCCCTCGGTGGCTACACCTTC.

This clonotype was found many times. V gene TRBV11-2 combines with J gene TRBJ2-7; D is undetermined. CDR3 size: 16 residues. Germline loops: CDR1 SGHAT, CDR2 FQNNGV. V was clipped by 0 bases and J by 3 bases, with 15 bases between them. The CDR3 DNA sequence: TGTGCCAGCAGCTTAGATCGAAAGTCAGGCGGCTACGAGCAGTACTTC. This translates into CASSLDRKSGGYEQYF.

This clonotype was counted many times. V usage is TRBV20-1 and J usage is TRBJ2-7; 12 bases agree with TRBD2. Germline V gives CDR1 DFQATT, CDR2 SNEGSKA (reference sequence). After removal of 1 base from V and 2 bases from J, the junction contained 9 bases not matched to a gene. The length of the CDR3 is 17 residues. CDR3 coding DNA: TGCAGTGCTAGAGTACCTAGGACTAGCGGGGCCACCTACGAGCAGTACTTC. Protein sequence: CSARVPRTSGATYEQYF.

This clonotype occurred many times. The CDR3 DNA is TGTGCCATCAGTGAGTCCTTAAGGGACGGCTTAAACACTGAAGCTTTCTTT. Its protein product is CAISESLRDGLNTEAFF. The chain recombines TRBV10-3 with TRBJ1-1, with D maybe TRBD1 (5 bases). In germline, CDR1 is ENHRY, CDR2 SYGVKD. Trimming took off 0 bases at V and 2 bases at J, with 16 bases between the two ends. This CDR3 contains 17 residues.

V and J are TRBV20-1 and TRBJ2-7; 10 nucleotides align to TRBD1. J lost 5 bases, V lost 5 bases, and 6 bases had no gene match. CDR1 is DFQATT and CDR2 is SNEGSKA in the germline V gene (reference sequence). The CDR3 has 13 amino acids. This chain's CDR3 is CSAYRQGAHEQYF. The CDR3 DNA reads as TGCAGTGCTTACCGACAGGGGGCCCACGAGCAGTACTTC.

This rearrangement joins TRBV7-2 to TRBJ2-6, with 8 bases aligning to TRBD1. J lost 4 bases, V lost 3 bases, and 5 bases had no gene match. The CDR3 is made up of 16 amino acids. Germline assignment: CDR1 SGHTA and CDR2 FQGNSA. The DNA for the CDR3 is TGTGCCAGCAGCTTTCAGGGGGCGCTCGGGGCCAACGTCCTGACTTTC. This encodes CASSFQGALGANVLTF.

The chain recombines TRBV10-3 with TRBJ1-2; 10 positions agree with TRBD1. The CDR3 totals 14 residues. Germline CDR1 is ENHRY and CDR2 is SYGVKD. V gave up 8 bases and J gave up 7 bases; unmatched junction bases: 10. This CDR3 reads CAIATTGTGVGYTF. CDR3 in DNA: TGTGCCATCGCCACTACCGGGACAGGGGTTGGCTACACCTTC.

This clonotype has a count of ten or more. The rearrangement links TRBV20-1 to TRBJ2-1; D gene ambiguous. V lost 0 bases to trimming and J lost 8 bases, with 8 bases between them. The V gene's germline CDR1 is DFQATT and CDR2 SNEGSKA (reference sequence). This CDR3 spans 12 amino acids. CDR3 bases: TGCAGTGCTAGAGATATTTTCCATGAGCAGTTCTTC. It is translated as CSARDIFHEQFF.

The rearrangement joins TRBV5-4 to TRBJ1-5; tentatively, D is TRBD1 (5 bases). Germline CDR1 and CDR2: SGHNT and YYREEE (reference sequence). V was cut by 3 bases and J by 3 bases, with 25 bases left in between. The CDR3 runs to 19 residues. In DNA form, the CDR3 reads TGTGCCAGCAGCTATAACGACAGACCCCCGATAAGGTTCAATCAGCCCCAGCATTTT. Protein sequence: CASSYNDRPPIRFNQPQHF.

In this sample, this clonotype turned up a few times. The chain joins TRBV6-2 or TRBV6-3 to TRBJ2-5; 12 nucleotides align to TRBD1. With V trimmed by 6 bases and J by 4 bases, 12 bases remained unmatched. The V gene's germline CDR1 is MNHEY and CDR2 SVGEGT. The CDR3 is 17 residues long. The DNA for the CDR3 is TGTGCCAGCAGCCTTGATGGGGACAGGGGGCGTCGAGAGACCCAGTACTTC. It translates to CASSLDGDRGRRETQYF.

This clonotype was seen a handful of times. The chain has TRBV11-2 and TRBJ2-3, with 7 bases fitting TRBD2. This CDR3 has 17 residues. J gave up 6 bases and V 0 bases, and 12 bases lay outside the gene matches. Germline V gene lookup returns CDR1 SGHAT and CDR2 FQNNGV. In nucleotides, the CDR3 is TGTGCCAGCAGCTTAGAAGGTCCGGGGGGTCCCACCGATACGCAGTATTTT. Amino acids: CASSLEGPGGPTDTQYF. Full variable domain (rest looked up from reference TRBV11-2 and TRBJ2-3): EAGVAQSPRYKIIEKRQSVAFWCNPISGHATLYWYQQILGQGPKLLIQFQNNGVVDDSQLPKDRFSAERLKGVDSTLKIQPAKLEDSAVYLCASSLEGPGGPTDTQYFGPGTRLTVL.

This clonotype was observed a few times. The chain has TRBV20-1 and TRBJ1-2, with TRBD1 matching over 10 bases. Germline assignment: CDR1 DFQATT and CDR2 SNEGSKA (reference sequence). V lost 6 bases to trimming and J lost 6 bases; unmatched junction nucleotides: 4. The CDR3 covers 12 residues. As DNA, the CDR3 is TGCAGTGCACCGGGACAGGGGCATGGCTACACCTTC. Its translation is CSAPGQGHGYTF.

This clonotype was seen ten or more times. V and J are TRBV20-1 and TRBJ1-1, with TRBD1 identical over 10 bases. The CDR3 sequence is 21 residues long. Trimming took 0 bases from V and 3 from J; bases not matched to a gene: 22. In germline, CDR1 is DFQATT, CDR2 SNEGSKA (reference sequence). The CDR3 sequence: CSARDYRILPGQGTLDTEAFF. DNA of the CDR3: TGCAGTGCTAGAGATTACCGAATCCTTCCGGGACAGGGGACGTTGGACACTGAAGCTTTCTTT.

The V gene is TRBV7-2, the J gene TRBJ2-7; 8 bases agree with TRBD2. Germline V gene lookup returns CDR1 SGHTA and CDR2 FQGNSA. V trimming: 3 bases; J trimming: 2 bases; junction bases outside the gene matches: 3. This CDR3 has 14 residues. The CDR3 region has the DNA TGTGCCAGCAGCTTCAATAGCGGGGCCTACGAGCAGTACTTC. This encodes CASSFNSGAYEQYF.

The V and J genes are TRBV7-2 and TRBJ1-1; maybe TRBD1 (5 bases). Germline CDR1 SGHTA, CDR2 FQGNSA. The CDR3 runs to 14 residues. Deletions cut 2 bases from V and 4 bases from J, with 11 bases between. Written as DNA, the CDR3 is TGTGCCAGCAGCTTACGGCGGGGCGTCACTGAAGCTTTCTTT. It codes for CASSLRRGVTEAFF.